Following are 2 T cell receptor beta chains from one sample sequenced in a study of shared clonotypes between healthy human individuals. Profiling relied on immunoSEQ multiplex PCR, and the TCRdb table lists in-frame clones only, not all of them. The sample consists of over a million clones, 98% of them appearing once. Sequencing was carried out using naive CD4+ T cells sorted from blood. Subset noted: CD45RA+ positively selected. The receptors come from a man in his thirties or forties in good health.

The V call is TRBV10-1, the J call TRBJ2-3; 10 bases are a match to TRBD2. The CDR3 has 14 residues. Germline assignment: CDR1 WNHNN and CDR2 SYGVQD (reference sequence). V trimming: 8 bases; J trimming: 6 bases; junction bases outside the gene matches: 8. DNA of the CDR3: TGCGCCAGCGCCCTAGCGGGGGCCCGTGATACGCAGTATTTT. Encoded protein: CASALAGARDTQYF.

The chain couples TRBV28 to TRBJ2-7; 9 bases are a match to TRBD1. J lost 0 bases, V lost 5 bases, and 5 bases had no gene match. Per germline, CDR1 MDHEN and CDR2 SYDVKM. The CDR3 has 15 amino acids. The chain's CDR3 is CASSLTGGSSYEQYF. CDR3 nucleotide sequence: TGTGCCAGCAGTCTAACAGGGGGCTCCTCCTACGAGCAGTACTTC.